The clone carrying this T cell receptor beta chain was seen a few times. The antigen is undetermined. This sample is drawn from a study of cytomegalovirus exposure and HLA in healthy donors. Study conclusions and caveats: Three of the chains that were CMV-associated were confirmed in vitro to be specific for CMV antigens. Researchers reported in a later analysis that a missense DCLRE1C variant was tied to TCR beta V- and J-gene trimming. Analyses of presence and absence presupposed an approximately uniform sequencing depth across donors.

The CDR3 runs to 17 residues. Unmatched junction bases numbered 7, after V lost 2 bases and J lost 5 bases. The V gene's germline CDR1 is MGHRA and CDR2 YSYEKL. The PCR had 60 Vbeta and 13 Jbeta primers. Source study methods: Among the unique TCR beta chains that a later analysis counted, roughly 80 million in all, about 12 million were shared. Assay: immunoSEQ multiplex PCR; the TCRdb copy retains only in-frame clones and omits some. Clonal size and the V and J genes are those of that table, whereas D and trimming came from the DNA. The repertoire holds fewer than 85,000 clones, more than 65% seen once, with about an eighth in the top ten.

The clonotype was recovered from a male donor in good health and CMV-seropositive. The chain joins TRBV4-1 to TRBJ2-1; 12 bases line up with TRBD2. The sequencing sample was made of PBMCs. CDR3 amino acids: CASSQPGLAGGHNEQFF. The CDR3 DNA reads TGCGCCAGCAGCCAACCTGGCCTAGCGGGAGGGCACAATGAGCAGTTCTTC.